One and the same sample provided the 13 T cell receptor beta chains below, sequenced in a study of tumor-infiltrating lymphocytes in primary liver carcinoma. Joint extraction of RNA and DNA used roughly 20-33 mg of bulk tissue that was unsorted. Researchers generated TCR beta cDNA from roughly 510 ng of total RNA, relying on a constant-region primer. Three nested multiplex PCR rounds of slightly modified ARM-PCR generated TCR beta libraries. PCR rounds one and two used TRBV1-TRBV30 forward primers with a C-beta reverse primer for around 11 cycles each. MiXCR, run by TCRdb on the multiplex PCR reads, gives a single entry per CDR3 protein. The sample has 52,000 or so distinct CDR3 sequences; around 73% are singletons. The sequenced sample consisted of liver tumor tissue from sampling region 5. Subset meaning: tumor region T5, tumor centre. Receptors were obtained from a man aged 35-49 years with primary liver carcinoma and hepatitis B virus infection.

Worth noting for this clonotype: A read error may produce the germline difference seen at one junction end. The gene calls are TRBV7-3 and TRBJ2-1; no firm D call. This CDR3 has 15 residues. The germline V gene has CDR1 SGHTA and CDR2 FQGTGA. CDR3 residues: CASSLDPSSYNGQFF. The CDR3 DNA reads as TGTGCCAGCAGCTTAGACCCGAGTTCCTACAATGGGCAGTTCTTC. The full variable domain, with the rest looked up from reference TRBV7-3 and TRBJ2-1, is GAGVSQTPSNKVTEKGKYVELRCDPISGHTALYWYRQSLGQGPEFLIYFQGTGAADDSGLPNDRFFAVRPEGSVSTLKIQRTERGDSAVYLCASSLDPSSYNGQFFGPGTRLTVL.

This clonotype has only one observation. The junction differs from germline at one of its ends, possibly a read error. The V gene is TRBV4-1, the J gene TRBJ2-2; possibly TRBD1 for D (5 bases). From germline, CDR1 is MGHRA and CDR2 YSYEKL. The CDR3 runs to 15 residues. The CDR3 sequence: CASNPGAVNTWELFF. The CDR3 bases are TGCGCCAGCAACCCTGGGGCCGTTAACACCTGGGAGCTGTTTTTT.

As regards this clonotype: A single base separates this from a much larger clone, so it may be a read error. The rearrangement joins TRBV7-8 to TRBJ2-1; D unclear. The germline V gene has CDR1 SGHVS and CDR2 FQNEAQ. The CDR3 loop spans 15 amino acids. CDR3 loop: CATSLVDFSYNEQFF. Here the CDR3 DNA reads TGTGCCACCAGCTTAGTGGATTTTTCTTACAATGAGCAGTTCTTC. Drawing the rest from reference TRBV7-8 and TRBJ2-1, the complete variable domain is GAGVSQSPRYKVAKRGQDVALRCDPISGHVSLFWYQQALGQGPEFLTYFQNEAQLDKSGLPSDRFFAERPEGSVSTLKIQRTQQEDSAVYLCATSLVDFSYNEQFFGPGTRLTVL.

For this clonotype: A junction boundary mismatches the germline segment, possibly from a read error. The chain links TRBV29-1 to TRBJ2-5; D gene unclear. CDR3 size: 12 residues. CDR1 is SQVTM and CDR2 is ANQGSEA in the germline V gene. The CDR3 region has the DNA TGCAACGTTGCGAACAGTCAGGAGACCCAGTACTTC. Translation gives CNVANSQETQYF.

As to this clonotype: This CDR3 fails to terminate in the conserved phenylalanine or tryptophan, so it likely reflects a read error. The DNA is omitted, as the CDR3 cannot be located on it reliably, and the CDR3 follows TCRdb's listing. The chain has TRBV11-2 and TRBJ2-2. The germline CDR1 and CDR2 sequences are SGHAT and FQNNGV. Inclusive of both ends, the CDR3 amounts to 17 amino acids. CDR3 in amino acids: CASSLDHRGRDTGELLL.

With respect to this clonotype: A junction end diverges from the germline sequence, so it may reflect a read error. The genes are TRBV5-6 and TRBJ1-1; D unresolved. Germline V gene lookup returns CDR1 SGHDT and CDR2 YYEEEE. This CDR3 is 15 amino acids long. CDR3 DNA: TGTGCCAGCAGCCCATGGGGAATCATGAACGCTGAAGCATTCTTT. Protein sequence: CASSPWGIMNAEAFF.

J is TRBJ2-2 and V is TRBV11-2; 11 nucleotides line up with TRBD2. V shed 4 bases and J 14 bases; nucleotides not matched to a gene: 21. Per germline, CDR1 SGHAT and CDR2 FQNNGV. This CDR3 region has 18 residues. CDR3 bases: TGTGCCAGCAGCTGGGACGCCCCGGGACTAGCGGACACCGAGGATCTGTTTTTT. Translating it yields CASSWDAPGLADTEDLFF.

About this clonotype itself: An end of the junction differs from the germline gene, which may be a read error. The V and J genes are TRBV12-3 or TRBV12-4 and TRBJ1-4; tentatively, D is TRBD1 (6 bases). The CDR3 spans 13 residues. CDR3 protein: CASSLGGTEKLFF. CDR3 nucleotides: TGTGCCAGTAGTTTAGGGGGGACTGAAAAACTGTTTTTT.

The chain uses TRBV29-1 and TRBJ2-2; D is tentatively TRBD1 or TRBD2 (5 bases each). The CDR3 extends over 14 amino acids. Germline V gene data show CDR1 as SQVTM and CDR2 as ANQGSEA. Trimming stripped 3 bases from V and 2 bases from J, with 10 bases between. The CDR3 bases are TGCAGCGTTGAGACGGGGCCAAACACCGGGGAGCTGTTTTTT. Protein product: CSVETGPNTGELFF.

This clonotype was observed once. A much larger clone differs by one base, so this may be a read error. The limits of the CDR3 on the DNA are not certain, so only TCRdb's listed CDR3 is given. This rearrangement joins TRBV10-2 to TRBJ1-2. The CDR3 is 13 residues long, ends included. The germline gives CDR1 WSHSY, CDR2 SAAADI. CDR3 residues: CTSSFLKDYGCTF.

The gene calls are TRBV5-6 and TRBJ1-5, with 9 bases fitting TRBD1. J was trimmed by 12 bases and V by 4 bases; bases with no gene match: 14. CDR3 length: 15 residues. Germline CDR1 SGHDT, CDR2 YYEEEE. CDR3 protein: CASSILDRGDQIQHF. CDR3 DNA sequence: TGTGCCAGCAGCATCTTGGACAGGGGCGATCAGATCCAGCATTTT.

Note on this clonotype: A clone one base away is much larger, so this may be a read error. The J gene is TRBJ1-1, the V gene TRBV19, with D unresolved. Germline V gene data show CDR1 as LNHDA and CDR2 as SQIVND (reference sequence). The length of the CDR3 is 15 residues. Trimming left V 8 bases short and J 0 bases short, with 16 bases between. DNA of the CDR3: TGTGCCAGTTCCCTCACACCTAACATGAACACTGAAGCTTTCTTT. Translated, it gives CASSLTPNMNTEAFF.

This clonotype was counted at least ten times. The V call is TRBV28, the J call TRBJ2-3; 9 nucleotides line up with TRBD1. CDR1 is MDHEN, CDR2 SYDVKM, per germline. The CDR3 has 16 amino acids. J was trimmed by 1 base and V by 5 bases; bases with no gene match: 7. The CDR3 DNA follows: TGTGCCAGCAGTCGACAGGGGGTTGTGGGCACAGATACGCAGTATTTT. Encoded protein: CASSRQGVVGTDTQYF.